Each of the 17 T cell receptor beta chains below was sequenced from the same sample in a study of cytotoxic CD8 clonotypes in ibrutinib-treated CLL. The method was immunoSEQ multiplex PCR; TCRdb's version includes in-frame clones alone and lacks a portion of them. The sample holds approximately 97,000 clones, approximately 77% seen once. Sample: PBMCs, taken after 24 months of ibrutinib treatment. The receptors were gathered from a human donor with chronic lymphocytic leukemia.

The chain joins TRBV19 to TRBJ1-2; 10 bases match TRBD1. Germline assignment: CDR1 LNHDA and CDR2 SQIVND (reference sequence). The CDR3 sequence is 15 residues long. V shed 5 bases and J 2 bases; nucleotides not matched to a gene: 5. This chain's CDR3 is CASSPTGGTNYGYTF. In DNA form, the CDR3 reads TGTGCCAGTAGTCCGACAGGGGGCACAAACTATGGCTACACCTTC. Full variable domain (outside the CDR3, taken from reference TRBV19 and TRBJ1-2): DGGITQSPKYLFRKEGQNVTLSCEQNLNHDAMYWYRQDPGQGLRLIYYSQIVNDFQKGDIAEGYSVSREKKESFPLTVTSAQKNPTAFYLCASSPTGGTNYGYTFGSGTRLTVV.

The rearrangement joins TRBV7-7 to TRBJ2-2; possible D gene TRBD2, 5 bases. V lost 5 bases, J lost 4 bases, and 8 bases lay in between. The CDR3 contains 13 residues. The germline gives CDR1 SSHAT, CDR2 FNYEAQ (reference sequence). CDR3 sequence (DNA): TGTGCCAGCAGCCCCGGGGTCACCGGGGAGCTGTTTTTT. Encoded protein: CASSPGVTGELFF. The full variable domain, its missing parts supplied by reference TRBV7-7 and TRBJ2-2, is GAGVSQSPRYKVTKRGQDVTLRCDPISSHATLYWYQQALGQGPEFLTYFNYEAQPDKSGLPSDRFSAERPEGSISTLTIQRTEQRDSAMYRCASSPGVTGELFFGEGSRLTVL.

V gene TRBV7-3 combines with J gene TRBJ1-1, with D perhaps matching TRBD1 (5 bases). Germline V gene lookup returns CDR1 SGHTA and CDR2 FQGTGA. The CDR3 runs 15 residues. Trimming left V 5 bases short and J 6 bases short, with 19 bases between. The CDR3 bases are TGTGCCAGCAGCCACTCCGGGGGGAGTAAGGCTGAAGCTTTCTTT. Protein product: CASSHSGGSKAEAFF.

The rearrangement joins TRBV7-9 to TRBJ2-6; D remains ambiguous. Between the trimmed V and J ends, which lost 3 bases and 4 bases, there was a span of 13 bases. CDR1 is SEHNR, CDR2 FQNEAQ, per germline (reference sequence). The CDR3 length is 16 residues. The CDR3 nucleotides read TGTGCCAGCAGCTTTGGCGGAGCATTGGGGGCCAACGTCCTGACTTTC. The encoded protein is CASSFGGALGANVLTF.

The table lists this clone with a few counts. The CDR3 nucleotides are TGTGCCAGCAGCCTCGTAGGGACCGGGGAGCTGTTTTTT. It translates to CASSLVGTGELFF. This chain links TRBV5-4 with TRBJ2-2; no definite D call. The germline CDR1 and CDR2 sequences are SGHNT and YYREEE (reference sequence). The CDR3 extends over 13 amino acids. Trimming took off 4 bases at V and 5 bases at J, with 9 bases between the two ends.

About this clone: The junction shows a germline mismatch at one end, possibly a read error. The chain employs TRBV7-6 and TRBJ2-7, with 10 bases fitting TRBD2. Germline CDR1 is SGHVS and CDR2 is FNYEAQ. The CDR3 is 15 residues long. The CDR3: CASSLAPSGSYERYF. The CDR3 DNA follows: TGTGCCAGCAGCTTGGCTCCTAGCGGGAGCTACGAGCGGTACTTC.

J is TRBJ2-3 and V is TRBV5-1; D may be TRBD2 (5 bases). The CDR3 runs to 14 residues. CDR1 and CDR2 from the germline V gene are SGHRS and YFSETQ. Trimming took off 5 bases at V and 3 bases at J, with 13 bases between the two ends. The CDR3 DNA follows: TGCGCCAGCAGAGAAGAAACGGGAACAGATACGCAGTATTTT. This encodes CASREETGTDTQYF.

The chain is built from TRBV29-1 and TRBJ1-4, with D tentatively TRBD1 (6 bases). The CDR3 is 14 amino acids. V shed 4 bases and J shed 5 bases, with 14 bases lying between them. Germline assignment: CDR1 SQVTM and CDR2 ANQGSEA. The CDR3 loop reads CSVGEKGGNEKLFF. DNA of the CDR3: TGCAGCGTTGGGGAGAAGGGGGGGAATGAAAAACTGTTTTTT.

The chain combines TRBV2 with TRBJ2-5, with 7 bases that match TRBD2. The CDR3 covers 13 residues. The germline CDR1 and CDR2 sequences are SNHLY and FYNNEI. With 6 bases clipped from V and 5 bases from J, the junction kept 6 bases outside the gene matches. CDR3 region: CASSAWGGETQYF. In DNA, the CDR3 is TGTGCCAGCAGCGCGTGGGGGGGGGAGACCCAGTACTTC.

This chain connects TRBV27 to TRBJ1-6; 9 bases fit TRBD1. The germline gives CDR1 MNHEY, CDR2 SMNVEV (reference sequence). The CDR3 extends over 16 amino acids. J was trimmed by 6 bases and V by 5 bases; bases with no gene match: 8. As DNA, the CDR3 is TGTGCCAGCAGTCCTCTACAGGGGGCGTCTAATTCACCCCTCCACTTT. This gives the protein CASSPLQGASNSPLHF.

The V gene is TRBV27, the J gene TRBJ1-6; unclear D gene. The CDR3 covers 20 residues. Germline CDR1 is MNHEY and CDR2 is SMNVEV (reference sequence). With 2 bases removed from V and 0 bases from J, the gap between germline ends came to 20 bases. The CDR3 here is CASSLAPPYGLSSYNSPLHF. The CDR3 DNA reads TGTGCCAGCAGTTTAGCCCCCCCATATGGGCTTAGCTCCTATAATTCACCCCTCCACTTT.

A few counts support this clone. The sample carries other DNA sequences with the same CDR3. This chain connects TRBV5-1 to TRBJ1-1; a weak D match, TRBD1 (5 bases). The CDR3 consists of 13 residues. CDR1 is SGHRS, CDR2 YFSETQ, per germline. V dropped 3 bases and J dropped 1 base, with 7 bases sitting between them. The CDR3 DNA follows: TGCGCCAGCAGCTCCGGACAGAACACTGAAGCTTTCTTT. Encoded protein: CASSSGQNTEAFF. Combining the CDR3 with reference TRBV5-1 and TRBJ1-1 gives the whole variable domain KAGVTQTPRYLIKTRGQQVTLSCSPISGHRSVSWYQQTPGQGLQFLFEYFSETQRNKGNFPGRFSGRQFSNSRSEMNVSTLELGDSALYLCASSSGQNTEAFFGQGTRLTVV.

CDR3 sequence: CASSPDRGNREQYF. The CDR3 bases are TGTGCCAGCTCTCCCGACAGAGGGAACCGCGAGCAGTACTTC. The V and J genes are TRBV18 and TRBJ2-7; perhaps D is TRBD1 or TRBD2 (5 bases each). The CDR3 totals 14 residues. The V end lost 6 bases, the J end lost 6 bases, and 18 bases lay between the germline ends. Germline V CDR1 and CDR2: KGHSH, LQKENI.

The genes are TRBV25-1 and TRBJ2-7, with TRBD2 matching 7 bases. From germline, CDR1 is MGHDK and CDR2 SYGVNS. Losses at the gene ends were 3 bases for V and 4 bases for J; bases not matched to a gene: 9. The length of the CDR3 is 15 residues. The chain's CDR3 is CASSDLRQGGYEQYF. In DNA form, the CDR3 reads TGTGCCAGCAGTGACCTGAGGCAGGGAGGGTACGAGCAGTACTTC.

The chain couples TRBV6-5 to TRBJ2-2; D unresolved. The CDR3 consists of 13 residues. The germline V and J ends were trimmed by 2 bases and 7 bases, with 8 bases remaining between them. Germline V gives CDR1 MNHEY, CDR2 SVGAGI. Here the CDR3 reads CASSYDRRGELFF. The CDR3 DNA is TGTGCCAGCAGTTACGACCGCCGCGGGGAGCTGTTTTTT.

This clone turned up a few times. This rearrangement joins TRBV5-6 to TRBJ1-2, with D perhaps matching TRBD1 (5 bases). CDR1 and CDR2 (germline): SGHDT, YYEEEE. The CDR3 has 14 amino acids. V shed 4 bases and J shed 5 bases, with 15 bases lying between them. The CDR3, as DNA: TGTGCCAGCAGCCCCGGGACGGGGATATATGGCTACACCTTC. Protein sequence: CASSPGTGIYGYTF.

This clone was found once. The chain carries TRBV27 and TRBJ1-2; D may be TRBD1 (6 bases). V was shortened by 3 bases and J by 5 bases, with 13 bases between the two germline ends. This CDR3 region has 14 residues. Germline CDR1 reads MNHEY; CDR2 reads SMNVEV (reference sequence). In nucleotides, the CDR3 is TGTGCCAGCAGTTTCGTGGGGGCTGAGTATGGCTACACCTTC. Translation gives CASSFVGAEYGYTF.